These 4 T cell receptor beta chains share one sample of origin, sequenced in a study of T cell responses to AZD1222 COVID-19 vaccine. Using immunoSEQ multiplex PCR, the repertoire was profiled, and TCRdb retains in-frame clones only, with some absent. The sample has around 160,000 clones, about 93% seen once. The sample in question was peripheral blood, obtained on day 0 of AZD1222 vaccination. The receptor source for this set is an adult in good health.

V is TRBV5-1 and J is TRBJ2-7; 8 bases fit TRBD1. The CDR3 is 15 amino acids. The trim removed 0 bases at V and 3 bases at J, leaving 5 bases unmatched. CDR1 SGHRS and CDR2 YFSETQ come from the germline V gene. This CDR3 is CASSLAGQGLYEQYF. The DNA for the CDR3 is TGCGCCAGCAGCTTGGCAGGACAGGGTCTCTACGAGCAGTACTTC.

This rearrangement joins TRBV10-1 to TRBJ2-7, with 9 bases that match TRBD1. Germline V lookup: CDR1 WNHNN, CDR2 SYGVQD (reference sequence). This CDR3 is 15 amino acids long. V was pared by 3 bases and J by 0 bases, with 3 bases of the junction left unmatched. Here the CDR3 reads CASSDKTGGSYEQYF. CDR3 DNA: TGCGCCAGCAGTGACAAGACAGGGGGCTCCTACGAGCAGTACTTC.

The V call is TRBV19, the J call TRBJ2-1; possible D gene TRBD2, 6 bases. The CDR3 contains 13 residues. Trimming took off 9 bases at V and 5 bases at J, with 14 bases between the two ends. Germline V gene data show CDR1 as LNHDA and CDR2 as SQIVND (reference sequence). The CDR3 DNA reads as TGTGCCAGCAGCGGAGGGGCAAACAATGAGCAGTTCTTC. It translates to CASSGGANNEQFF.

The chain recombines TRBV24-1 with TRBJ2-2, with 10 bases identical to TRBD1. This CDR3 spans 15 amino acids. V gave up 6 bases and J gave up 6 bases; unmatched junction bases: 6. Per germline, CDR1 KGHDR and CDR2 SFDVKD. The CDR3 DNA reads TGTGCCACCAGTCAGGGGGGACAGGGGTCCGGGGAGCTGTTTTTT. Its protein is CATSQGGQGSGELFF.